This is a list of T cell receptor beta chains from one sample in a study of Graves' ophthalmopathy and Graves' hyperthyroidism. TCRdb re-derived calls from the multiplex PCR reads in MiXCR, one entry per CDR3 protein. Of about 620,000 distinct CDR3 sequences in the sample, 20% to 25% were seen once. The specimen sequenced was peripheral blood. All receptors derive from a young woman with stable Graves' hyperthyroidism. Some clones in this sample may be carry-over from other donors' samples. Each CDR3 is given with its conserved first and last residue. D genes are given only for firm matches. The size entry is marked missing in some rows and otherwise reads once, few, many or a size class.

TRBJ2-2 many . TRBV7-2 CASSFLGIPTGELFF TGTGCCAGCAGCTTTTTGGGCATACCAACCGGGGAGCTGTTTTTT
TRBJ1-5 . . TRBV5-1 CASSSPAVRLANQPQHF TGCGCCAGCAGCTCGCCAGCGGTTAGGCTTGCAAATCAGCCCCAGCATTTT
TRBJ2-7 once TRBD2 TRBV12-3/TRBV12-4 CASRPLAGVRYEQYF TGTGCCAGCAGACCACTAGCGGGAGTGCGGTACGAGCAGTACTTC
TRBJ1-3 few . TRBV13 CASALEGWENTIYF TGTGCCAGCGCCCTAGAGGGGTGGGAAAACACCATATATTTT
TRBJ2-7 . TRBD2 TRBV24-1 CATSDFQREHNEQYF TGTGCCACCAGTGATTTTCAGCGGGAGCACAACGAGCAGTACTTC
TRBJ1-1 many . TRBV5-1 CASSLDRAHTEAFF TGCGCCAGCAGCTTGGACAGGGCCCACACTGAAGCTTTCTTT
TRBJ2-7 . . TRBV6-2/TRBV6-3 CASSYSPGQPSYEQYF TGTGCCAGCAGTTACTCTCCAGGCCAGCCCTCCTACGAGCAGTACTTC
TRBJ1-5 few . TRBV6-1 CASSDWGRNQPQHF TGTGCCAGCAGTGACTGGGGCCGGAATCAGCCCCAGCATTTT
TRBJ2-1 few . TRBV19 CASSIRYEQFF TGTGCCAGTAGTATTAGGTATGAGCAGTTCTTC
TRBJ2-5 many . TRBV29-1 CSVEVGRETQYF TGCAGCGTTGAAGTGGGACGAGAGACCCAGTACTTC
TRBJ2-7 once TRBD2 TRBV4-2 CASSQDRETSDSYEQYF TGTGCCAGCAGCCAAGATAGAGAGACTAGCGACTCCTACGAGCAGTACTTC
TRBJ1-6 few . TRBV28 CASSFRRRILNNSPLHF TGTGCCAGCAGTTTCCGTCGCAGGATCCTTAATAATTCACCCCTCCACTTT
TRBJ1-1 many . TRBV19 CASSALDRIEAFF TGTGCCAGTAGTGCTCTGGATAGGATTGAAGCTTTCTTT
TRBJ1-5 many TRBD1 TRBV28 CASSTRGTGGVRPQHF TGTGCCAGCAGTACCCGAGGGACAGGGGGCGTCCGGCCCCAGCATTTT
TRBJ2-5 many TRBD1 TRBV10-1 CASSESRTGQILGETQYF TGCGCCAGCAGTGAGTCGAGGACAGGGCAGATACTCGGGGAGACCCAGTACTTC
TRBJ2-2 . TRBD2 TRBV27 CASRMQGGTGELFF TGTGCCAGCAGGATGCAGGGAGGGACCGGGGAGCTGTTTTTT
TRBJ1-2 many TRBD1 TRBV7-2 CASSLWRTGEYGYTF TGTGCCAGCAGCTTATGGCGGACAGGGGAGTATGGCTACACCTTC
TRBJ2-1 . TRBD2 TRBV6-1 CASSDAGGPAEKFF TGTGCCAGCAGTGACGCGGGAGGGCCCGCTGAGAAGTTCTTC
TRBJ1-5 many . TRBV12-3/TRBV12-4 CASSDRLNQPQHF TGTGCCAGCAGTGACAGGCTAAATCAGCCCCAGCATTTT
TRBJ2-5 many TRBD2 TRBV28 CASSFRGAGETQYF TGTGCCAGCAGTTTCCGCGGAGCGGGGGAGACCCAGTACTTC
TRBJ2-2 . . TRBV10-2 CATDWGGLATNTGELFF TGCGCCACCGACTGGGGGGGGCTAGCAACAAACACCGGGGAGCTGTTTTTT
TRBJ2-6 many . TRBV30 CAWSVQYVARRANVLTF TGTGCCTGGAGTGTTCAGTACGTTGCTAGAAGGGCCAACGTCCTGACTTTC
TRBJ2-5 few TRBD1 TRBV2 CASSDNRGFGQETQYF TGTGCCAGCAGCGACAACAGGGGCTTTGGGCAAGAGACCCAGTACTTC
TRBJ1-2 many . TRBV6-1 CASSEKDNYGYTF TGTGCCAGCAGTGAAAAGGACAACTATGGCTACACCTTC
TRBJ2-7 many . TRBV2 CASSVTYEQYF TGTGCCAGCAGTGTCACCTACGAGCAGTACTTC
TRBJ2-5 . TRBD2 TRBV20-1 CSATSGGAPYGETQYF TGCAGTGCTACTAGCGGGGGGGCCCCGTACGGAGAGACCCAGTACTTC
TRBJ2-7 few . TRBV28 CASKGDPQEQYF TGTGCCAGCAAGGGCGATCCCCAGGAGCAGTACTTC
TRBJ1-6 many TRBD1 TRBV12-3/TRBV12-4 CASSLDHRGAYNSPLHF TGTGCCAGCAGTTTAGACCACAGGGGAGCCTATAATTCACCCCTCCACTTT
TRBJ2-2 few TRBD1 TRBV6-2/TRBV6-3 CATSLGTDPTGELFF TGTGCCACCTCGCTTGGGACAGACCCCACCGGGGAGCTGTTTTTT
TRBJ1-1 many . TRBV5-1 CASRAKNTEAFF TGCGCCAGCAGGGCGAAAAACACTGAAGCTTTCTTT
TRBJ1-6 . . TRBV11-3 CASSLDQGQSPLHF TGTGCCAGCAGCTTGGACCAGGGGCAATCACCCCTCCACTTT
TRBJ1-2 . . TRBV19 CASNPLLDYGYTF TGTGCCAGTAATCCACTTCTGGACTATGGCTACACCTTC
TRBJ1-2 many . TRBV3-1 CASSQEEQYYGYTF TGTGCCAGCAGCCAAGAGGAACAATACTATGGCTACACCTTC
TRBJ2-7 many . TRBV28 CASSSLYEQYF TGTGCCAGCAGTTCCCTCTACGAGCAGTACTTC
TRBJ2-7 many . TRBV12-3/TRBV12-4 CASSSPGLPGYEQYF TGTGCCAGCAGCTCACCCGGGCTGCCCGGATACGAGCAGTACTTC
TRBJ1-5 many TRBD1 TRBV12-3/TRBV12-4 CASRGGQVNQPQHF TGTGCCAGCAGAGGGGGCCAGGTTAATCAGCCCCAGCATTTT
TRBJ2-2 many . TRBV5-1 CASSRRNTGELFF TGTGCCAGCAGCCGGAGGAACACCGGGGAGCTGTTTTTT
TRBJ2-7 . TRBD1 TRBV10-3 CANSRQGENEQYF TGTGCCAACTCGCGACAGGGGGAGAACGAGCAGTACTTC
TRBJ2-2 . TRBD2 TRBV19 CATHNGLAGPNTGELFF TGTGCCACCCATAATGGCTTAGCGGGACCGAACACCGGGGAGCTGTTTTTT
TRBJ2-2 many . TRBV3-1 CASNPAHTGELFF TGTGCCAGCAACCCAGCACACACCGGGGAGCTGTTTTTT
TRBJ2-7 . . TRBV5-4 CASSGGGVRPEQYF TGTGCCAGCAGCGGGGGCGGGGTGAGGCCTGAGCAGTACTTC
TRBJ1-2 many . TRBV10-1 CASSAYSSGGYTF TGCGCCAGCAGTGCATACAGCTCCGGTGGCTACACCTTC
TRBJ1-1 many TRBD1 TRBV12-3/TRBV12-4 CASRETGGKGWNTEAFF TGTGCCAGCAGGGAGACAGGGGGCAAAGGTTGGAACACTGAAGCTTTCTTT
TRBJ1-1 many . TRBV5-1 CASSQMGPFQMNTEAFF TGCGCCAGCAGCCAAATGGGACCGTTCCAAATGAACACTGAAGCTTTCTTT
TRBJ2-5 many . TRBV20-1 CSARDWGNQETQYF TGCAGTGCTAGAGACTGGGGGAACCAAGAGACCCAGTACTTC
TRBJ1-5 many . TRBV19 CASSPHPGRNQPQHF TGTGCCAGTAGTCCTCATCCCGGGCGCAATCAGCCCCAGCATTTT